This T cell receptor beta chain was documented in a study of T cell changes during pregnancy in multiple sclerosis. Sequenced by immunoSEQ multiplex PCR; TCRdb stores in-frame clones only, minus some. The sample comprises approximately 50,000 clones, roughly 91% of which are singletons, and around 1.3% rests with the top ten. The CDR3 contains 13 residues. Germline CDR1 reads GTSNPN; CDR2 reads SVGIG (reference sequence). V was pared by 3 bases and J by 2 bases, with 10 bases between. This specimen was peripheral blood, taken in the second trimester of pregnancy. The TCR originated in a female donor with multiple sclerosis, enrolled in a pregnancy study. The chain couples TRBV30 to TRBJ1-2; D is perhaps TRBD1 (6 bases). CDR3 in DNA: TGTGCCTGGAGAGGACAGAGGAACTATGGCTACACCTTC. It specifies CAWRGQRNYGYTF.